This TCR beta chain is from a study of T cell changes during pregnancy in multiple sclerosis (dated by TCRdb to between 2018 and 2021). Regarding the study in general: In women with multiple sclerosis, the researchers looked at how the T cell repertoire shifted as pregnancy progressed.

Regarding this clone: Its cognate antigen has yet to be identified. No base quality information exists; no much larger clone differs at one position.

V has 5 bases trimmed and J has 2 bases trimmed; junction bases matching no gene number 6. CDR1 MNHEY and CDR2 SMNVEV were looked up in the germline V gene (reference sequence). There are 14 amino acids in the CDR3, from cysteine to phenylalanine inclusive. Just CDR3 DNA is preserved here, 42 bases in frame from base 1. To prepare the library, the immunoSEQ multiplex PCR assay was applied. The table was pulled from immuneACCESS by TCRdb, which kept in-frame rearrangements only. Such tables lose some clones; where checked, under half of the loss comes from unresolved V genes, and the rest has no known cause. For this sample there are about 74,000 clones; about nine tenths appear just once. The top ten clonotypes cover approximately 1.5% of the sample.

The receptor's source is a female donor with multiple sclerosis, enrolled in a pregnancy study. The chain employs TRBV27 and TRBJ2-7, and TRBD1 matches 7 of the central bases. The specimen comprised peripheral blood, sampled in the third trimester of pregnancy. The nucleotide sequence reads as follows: TGTGCCAGCAGTCCCCGACAGGGAACCTACGAGCAGTACTTC. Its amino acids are CASSPRQGTYEQYF.